The 3 T cell receptor beta chains in this list originate from one sample, sequenced in a study of T cell repertoires in cytomegalovirus infection. In TCRdb, the reads were re-called with MiXCR into one record per CDR3 protein. The table has about 240,000 distinct CDR3 sequences, 6% to 8% seen once; the top ten hold about 6%. The material sequenced was PBMCs. Receptor source: a human donor in good health (CMV status not recorded). Some clones in this sample may be carry-over from other donors' samples.

The sample holds many counts of this clonotype. The rearrangement uses TRBV7-2 and TRBJ1-1; no reliable D call. In germline, CDR1 is SGHTA, CDR2 FQGNSA. V lost 2 bases to trimming and J lost 1 base, with 8 bases between them. The CDR3 is 14 amino acids. The CDR3 bases are TGTGCCAGCAGCTTACGCGGACCGAACACTGAAGCTTTCTTT. Its translation: CASSLRGPNTEAFF.

This clonotype has a handful of counts. The V call is TRBV5-1, the J call TRBJ1-4; D perhaps matches TRBD1 (5 bases). CDR1 is SGHRS, CDR2 YFSETQ, per germline. CDR3 length equals 14 residues. With 2 bases removed from V and 10 bases from J, the gap between germline ends came to 15 bases. The chain's CDR3 is CASSLTGTQGKLFF. The CDR3 DNA sequence: TGCGCCAGCAGCTTAACCGGGACTCAGGGAAAACTGTTTTTT. Supplemented by reference TRBV5-1 and TRBJ1-4, the full variable domain reads KAGVTQTPRYLIKTRGQQVTLSCSPISGHRSVSWYQQTPGQGLQFLFEYFSETQRNKGNFPGRFSGRQFSNSRSEMNVSTLELGDSALYLCASSLTGTQGKLFFGSGTQLSVL.

This chain connects TRBV14 to TRBJ2-1, with TRBD2 matching over 9 bases. Germline CDR1 is SGHDN and CDR2 is FVKESK. J gave up 10 bases and V 4 bases, and 5 bases lay outside the gene matches. The CDR3 loop spans 13 amino acids. The CDR3 DNA reads TGTGCCAGCAGCCCCGCTAGCGGGGCCGAGCAGTTCTTC. Its translation is CASSPASGAEQFF.